This T cell receptor (beta chain) originates from a study of T-cell memory formation after mild COVID-19 (TCRdb year 2021). With regard to the full study: TCR sequence clusters from the two donors were largely donor specific. Two young, previously healthy adult volunteers, one female and one male, were included in the cohort. In a couple of donors, T-cell clones that expanded and contracted after mild COVID-19 were followed by sequencing TCRalpha and TCRbeta repertoires longitudinally. Study-wide findings and limitations: Contracting CD4+ clones turned up mainly in the CM and EM memory subsets, whereas EMRA was where CD8+ clones were enriched. Clones contracting from day 15 to 85 had balanced CD4/CD8 phenotypes, while a second wave expanding from day 15 to 37 was biased towards CD4+. The study covered only a couple of mild cases, and larger cohorts including severe cases with pre-infection samples were considered necessary. Some responding clones were detected in pre-infection memory, suggesting pre-existing cross-reactive memory T cells joined the SARS-CoV-2 response. The second-wave clones that peaked on day 37 were not confirmed to be SARS-CoV-2 specific.

As for this clonotype: No antigen is known for it. Nothing much larger sits one base from this clone, and base qualities are not available.

The instrument given in TCRdb is Illumina NovaSeq 6000. cDNA libraries for TCRalpha and TCRbeta were prepared by 5'RACE using constant-segment primers, with sample barcodes and unique molecular identifiers added. RNA was extracted from every sample with Trizol reagent. Library amplification was performed in two PCR steps, and a second sample barcode and Illumina TruSeq adapters were introduced in the second step. Libraries were sequenced on an Illumina NovaSeq with 2 x 150 bp paired-end reads. In the original analysis: Demultiplexing of reads and collapsing into UMI-guided consensus sequences were performed with migec v1.2.7. Using mixcr v2.1.11, UMI consensuses were aligned to TRA and TRB V and J templates and then assembled into clonotypes. A clonotype was counted as expanded or contracted only if both edgeR and NoisET called the change significant, with noise models trained on biological replicates. For edgeR calls, a false discovery rate-adjusted p below 0.01 and a log2 fold-change threshold of 1 were applied. As an exploratory analysis of dynamics, max-normalized trajectories of the 1000 most abundant clonotypes were examined by PCA with hierarchical clustering. The CD4 or CD8 phenotype of responding clones was assigned using the separately sequenced CD4+ and CD8+ repertoires. TCRdb applied fastp at Q25 and MiXCR to the public reads, then kept only in-frame beta chains. Entries that share a CDR3 protein sequence are merged under the most common genes and DNA. These V and J calls are TCRdb output, not the study's own analysis. The table for this sample lists more than 120,000 distinct CDR3 sequences; about 5.7% of them were counted only once. The top ten clonotypes cover about 2% of the sample.

PBMCs were isolated by Ficoll-Paque density gradient centrifugation. CDR1 is given as LNHDA and CDR2 as SQIVND, both from the germline V gene (reference sequence). Counted from cysteine to phenylalanine, this CDR3 has 13 amino acids. Here the CDR3 DNA is all that survives: 39 bases in frame from base 1. Trimming costs V 7 bases and J 5 bases, and their ends lie 12 bases apart. This receptor was obtained from an adult woman who had mild COVID-19 (a few samples of this study predate the infection). The sample titles of this study are shuffled in the database, so cell type and time point are left out; the donor was told from shared clones. The sample consisted of PBMCs or a T cell subset sorted from them (not recorded which). The chain couples TRBV19 to TRBJ1-5; the D gene is perhaps TRBD1, from 6 matching bases. CDR3 protein: CASKMTGDQPQHF. At the DNA level, the sequence is TGTGCCAGTAAAATGACAGGAGATCAGCCCCAGCATTTT.